These T cell receptor beta chains were read from a single sample in a study of Ad26.COV2.S vaccination and SARS-CoV-2 variants. Using immunoSEQ multiplex PCR, the repertoire was profiled, and TCRdb retains in-frame clones only, with some absent. The sample consists of about 680,000 clones, more than 80% of them appearing once. The sequencing used peripheral blood, collected in a trial of Ad26.COV2.S vaccine versus placebo. The receptor source for this set is a person between 18 and 65 years old who received the Ad26.COV2.S COVID-19 vaccine or a placebo. The CDR3 runs from the conserved cysteine through the conserved F or W. D genes are given only for firm matches. Expanded clones get a size class; other rows say once, few or many, or leave the size out.

V: TRBV3-1/TRBV3-2; D: .; J: TRBJ2-5; size: .; DNA: TGTGCCAGCAGCCAGGGACTCCAAGAGACCCAGTACTTC; CDR3: CASSQGLQETQYF
V: TRBV15; D: TRBD1; J: TRBJ2-7; size: .; DNA: TGTGCCACCAGCAGAGATCGGGGGACAGGTTCCACCTACGAGCAGTACTTC; CDR3: CATSRDRGTGSTYEQYF
V: TRBV27; D: TRBD2; J: TRBJ2-5; size: once; DNA: TGTGCCAGCAGTTTGGGTAGCGGGAGTCCAGAGACCCAGTACTTC; CDR3: CASSLGSGSPETQYF
V: TRBV10-3; D: TRBD2; J: TRBJ2-2; size: .; DNA: TGTGCCACAACCGGACTAGCGGGGCACACCGGGGAGCTGTTTTTT; CDR3: CATTGLAGHTGELFF
V: TRBV7-2; D: TRBD1; J: TRBJ1-2; size: once; DNA: TGTGCCAGCACTAAGGACAGGGCCTATGGCTACACCTTC; CDR3: CASTKDRAYGYTF
V: TRBV30; D: .; J: TRBJ2-4; size: .; DNA: TGTGCCTGGAGTGGTAGGGGGGCATTAGCCAAAAACATTCAGTACTTC; CDR3: CAWSGRGALAKNIQYF
V: TRBV13; D: .; J: TRBJ2-7; size: .; DNA: TGTGCCAGCAGCCCCAAACAAGATTACGAGCAGTACTTC; CDR3: CASSPKQDYEQYF
V: TRBV5-1; D: .; J: TRBJ2-2; size: .; DNA: TGCGCCAGCAGCTTGGAAACATACACCGGGGAGCTGTTTTTT; CDR3: CASSLETYTGELFF
V: TRBV20-1; D: .; J: TRBJ1-4; size: .; DNA: TGCAGTGCTCCCCTAAATGAAAAACTGTTTTTT; CDR3: CSAPLNEKLFF
V: TRBV10-2; D: .; J: TRBJ2-5; size: .; DNA: TGCGCCAGCAGTGAGTCGAGTCCCTGGGAGACCCAGTACTTC; CDR3: CASSESSPWETQYF
V: TRBV30; D: TRBD1; J: TRBJ2-3; size: .; DNA: TGTGCCTGGAGTGGGGACAGGGTAGATACGCAGTATTTT; CDR3: CAWSGDRVDTQYF
V: TRBV6-5; D: TRBD1; J: TRBJ1-2; size: .; DNA: TGTGCCAGCAGATACGGACAGGCCCCCTATGGCTACACCTTC; CDR3: CASRYGQAPYGYTF
V: TRBV6-2/TRBV6-3; D: .; J: TRBJ1-2; size: .; DNA: TGTGCCAGCAGTTACGACAGTGGCTACACCTTC; CDR3: CASSYDSGYTF
V: TRBV6-4; D: .; J: TRBJ2-2; size: .; DNA: TGTGCCAGCAGTGACTCTACTACCTCCGGGGGCACCGGGGAGCTGTTTTTT; CDR3: CASSDSTTSGGTGELFF
V: TRBV4-2; D: .; J: TRBJ2-7; size: .; DNA: TGTGCCAGCAGCCACGGCGCGGACCAACGCCCCTACGAGCAGTACTTC; CDR3: CASSHGADQRPYEQYF
V: TRBV25-1; D: TRBD1; J: TRBJ2-7; size: .; DNA: TGTGCCAGCAGTGAATGGGGGACAGTTAGGCCCTACGAGCAGTACTTC; CDR3: CASSEWGTVRPYEQYF
V: TRBV3-1/TRBV3-2; D: TRBD1; J: TRBJ1-3; size: .; DNA: TGTGCCAGCAGCGACAGGGGGCTCAGAAACACCATATATTTT; CDR3: CASSDRGLRNTIYF